These T cell receptor beta chains were read from a single sample in a study of T-cell reconstitution after alpha-beta-depleted transplantation in children. TCRdb independently ran MiXCR on the PCR reads; one entry per CDR3 protein. The sample records 45,000 to 60,000 distinct CDR3 sequences, 52% being singletons. The specimen was peripheral blood, collected before TCRalphabeta/CD19-depleted stem cell transplant. Receptor source: a boy younger than two with SCID, due to receive a stem cell transplant. CDR3s include the opening cysteine and the closing phenylalanine or tryptophan. The D gene is left open where the match is weak. Only part of the rows carry a size: once, few, many, or a class if the clone is expanded.

size: -
D: -
J: TRBJ1-1
V: TRBV20-1
CDR3: CSARVLGTEAFF
DNA: TGCAGTGCTAGAGTCTTAGGGACTGAAGCTTTCTTT

size: -
D: TRBD2
J: TRBJ2-5
V: TRBV5-1
CDR3: CASSLVGGQETQYF
DNA: TGCGCCAGCAGCTTGGTGGGGGGGCAAGAGACCCAGTACTTC

size: -
D: -
J: TRBJ2-3
V: TRBV5-1
CDR3: CASSFRASTDTQYF
DNA: TGCGCCAGCAGCTTTAGGGCTAGCACAGATACGCAGTATTTT

size: -
D: TRBD1
J: TRBJ1-6
V: TRBV4-1
CDR3: CASSNPRQGPNSPLHF
DNA: TGCGCCAGCAGCAATCCGCGACAGGGCCCCAATTCACCCCTCCACTTT

size: few
D: -
J: TRBJ1-1
V: TRBV20-1
CDR3: CSARGARGGNTEAFF
DNA: TGCAGTGCTAGAGGGGCGAGGGGCGGGAACACTGAAGCTTTCTTT

size: -
D: TRBD2
J: TRBJ2-1
V: TRBV19
CDR3: CASSIGAGVYNEQFF
DNA: TGTGCCAGTAGTATCGGAGCGGGGGTTTACAATGAGCAGTTCTTC

size: few
D: -
J: TRBJ2-3
V: TRBV11-2
CDR3: CASSRSTDTQYF
DNA: TGTGCCAGCAGCCGCTCCACAGATACGCAGTATTTT

size: many
D: -
J: TRBJ2-2
V: TRBV4-2
CDR3: CASSQAINTGELFF
DNA: TGTGCCAGCAGCCAAGCCATTAACACCGGGGAGCTGTTTTTT

size: -
D: -
J: TRBJ1-5
V: TRBV12-3/TRBV12-4
CDR3: CASSLDPRNQPQHF
DNA: TGTGCCAGCAGTTTAGACCCGAGAAATCAGCCCCAGCATTTT

size: few
D: -
J: TRBJ2-2
V: TRBV7-6
CDR3: CASSHSGTGELFF
DNA: TGTGCCAGCAGCCACTCAGGCACCGGGGAGCTGTTTTTT